The rows below give T cell receptor beta chains drawn from one sample of a study of cytomegalovirus exposure and HLA in healthy donors. Assay: immunoSEQ multiplex PCR; the TCRdb copy retains only in-frame clones and omits some. Of some 190,000 clones listed, approximately 86% are singletons. Material for sequencing was PBMCs. Receptor source: a woman younger than 30 in good health and CMV-seronegative. Each CDR3 is given with its conserved first and last residue. D genes are given only for firm matches. Rows give clone size only sometimes, using once, few, many, or a class for an expanded clone.

V gene	D gene	clone size	J gene	CDR3 DNA	CDR3 protein
TRBV28	.	.	TRBJ1-2	TGTGCCAGCAGTCATGGGAGGGGAAGGGGTTTGGATGGCTACACCTTC	CASSHGRGRGLDGYTF
TRBV4-1	TRBD1	once	TRBJ1-2	TGCGCCAGCAGCCAAACCTCCCGGGGACAGGGGGCGTCCTCCTATGGCTACACCTTC	CASSQTSRGQGASSYGYTF
TRBV4-3	.	few	TRBJ2-7	TGCGCCAGCAGCCAAGATGCGGGCAGTCTCTACGAGCAGTACTTC	CASSQDAGSLYEQYF
TRBV28	TRBD2	.	TRBJ2-7	TGTGCCAGCAGCCCGGGGGGGCGGTGGGAGCAGTACTTC	CASSPGGRWEQYF
TRBV5-4	.	.	TRBJ2-7	TGTGCCAGCAGCTTGGAGTGGGGCGGTAACTACGAGCAGTACTTC	CASSLEWGGNYEQYF
TRBV7-3	TRBD2	.	TRBJ2-1	TGTGCCAGCAGCTTCGGGACTAGCGGGAGGGGTAATGAGCAGTTCTTC	CASSFGTSGRGNEQFF
TRBV4-3	.	.	TRBJ2-7	TGCGCCAGCAGCCAAAACGGGGACGAGCAGTACTTC	CASSQNGDEQYF
TRBV4-3	.	once	TRBJ2-1	TGCGCCAGCAGAACAGGGCGGTCCTCCTACAATGAGCAGTTCTTC	CASRTGRSSYNEQFF
TRBV2	.	.	TRBJ2-1	TGTGCCAGCAGTCCATCTTCGAGCTTGACTCCCTACAATGAGCAGTTCTTC	CASSPSSSLTPYNEQFF
TRBV11-2	.	.	TRBJ2-7	TGTGCCAGCAGCTCCCCTAGCGTAAGATCCCCCTACGAGCAGTACTTC	CASSSPSVRSPYEQYF
TRBV27	TRBD2	.	TRBJ2-1	TGTGCCAGCAGTTTATACAAACTAGCGGGGGACTTATCCCCCAGGTTCTTC	CASSLYKLAGDLSPRFF
TRBV7-2	TRBD1	once	TRBJ1-5	TGTGCCAGCAGCCGGAACCAGGGGGGTAGCAATCAGCCCCAGCATTTT	CASSRNQGGSNQPQHF
TRBV7-9	.	.	TRBJ1-5	TGTGCCAGCAGCTTACAGGGGTCGGGTCAGCCCCAGCATTTT	CASSLQGSGQPQHF
TRBV9	TRBD1	.	TRBJ2-7	TGTGCCAGCAGCGGACAGGGAAGCTCCTACGAGCAGTACTTC	CASSGQGSSYEQYF
TRBV15	TRBD1	once	TRBJ1-5	TGTGCCACCAGCGGGGACAGGGGGGGCTATCAGCCCCAGCATTTT	CATSGDRGGYQPQHF
TRBV9	TRBD2	.	TRBJ2-1	TGTGCCAGCAGCGACGGGGGGACTAGCGGGGACAATGAGCAGTTCTTC	CASSDGGTSGDNEQFF
TRBV7-9	.	.	TRBJ2-7	TGTGCCAGCAGCTTAACAATGATCGGCGGGGCCCACGAGCAGTACTTC	CASSLTMIGGAHEQYF
TRBV28	.	.	TRBJ1-5	TGTGCCAGCACCCTATATTGGTCAATGGCAGGATTCAATCAGCCCCAGCATTTT	CASTLYWSMAGFNQPQHF
TRBV11-2	.	.	TRBJ2-7	TGTGCCAGCAGCTTACCCCAAGCGGTTAGCTCCTACGAGCAGTACTTC	CASSLPQAVSSYEQYF
TRBV7-2	.	.	TRBJ2-7	TGTGCCAGCAGCTCACAGACAGGCCTCACCTACGAGCAGTACTTC	CASSSQTGLTYEQYF
TRBV5-6	.	.	TRBJ2-7	TGTGCCAGCAGCCTGGGGGGGACAGGCTACGACGAGCAGTACTTC	CASSLGGTGYDEQYF
TRBV6-6	TRBD1	.	TRBJ2-2	TGTGCCAGCAGTTGGACAGGGACCCGGGAGCTGTTTTTT	CASSWTGTRELFF
TRBV15	.	.	TRBJ2-5	TGTGCCACCAGCAGAGTTGGTCAGGGGATGGAGACCCAGTACTTC	CATSRVGQGMETQYF
TRBV29-1	TRBD1	once	TRBJ1-2	TGCAGCGTTGCAGGGGGCGTAGACTATGGCTACACCTTC	CSVAGGVDYGYTF
TRBV2	TRBD1	few	TRBJ1-6	TGTGCCAGCAGTTCGGACAGGTCCCTTTCACCCCTCCACTTT	CASSSDRSLSPLHF
TRBV28	.	.	TRBJ2-4	TGTGCCAGCAGCAGAGCCAAAAACATTCAGTACTTC	CASSRAKNIQYF
TRBV7-2	.	.	TRBJ2-7	TGTGCCAGCAGCTTAGAGGGGGGGCCGGGACTTATCTACGAGCAGTACTTC	CASSLEGGPGLIYEQYF
TRBV7-8	.	.	TRBJ1-4	TGTGCCAGCAGCTTAGCGCGGGGGGAAAATGAAAAACTGTTTTTT	CASSLARGENEKLFF
TRBV5-1	.	few	TRBJ2-1	TGCGCCAGCAGCTTGACTAGCCTCAGCTCCTACAATGAGCAGTTCTTC	CASSLTSLSSYNEQFF
TRBV6-5	.	.	TRBJ1-6	TGTGCCAGCAGCCCCGACACGGCCTATAATTCACCTCTCCACTTT	CASSPDTAYNSPLHF
TRBV6-1	TRBD1	.	TRBJ1-1	TGTGCCAGCAGTGGACAACAGGGGGCTGAGACTGAAGCTTTCTTT	CASSGQQGAETEAFF
TRBV2	.	.	TRBJ1-1	TGTGCCAGCAGGCAGACAGGATTAGCTCGTGAAGCTTTCTTT	CASRQTGLAREAFF
TRBV6-5	TRBD1	.	TRBJ2-3	TGTGCCAGCAGTTTGTACAGGGGTTGGGATACGCAGTATTTT	CASSLYRGWDTQYF
TRBV5-1	TRBD2	once	TRBJ2-1	TGCGCCAGCAGCTTGGTGGCTAGCGGGCTTAATGAGCAGTTCTTC	CASSLVASGLNEQFF
TRBV28	TRBD1	.	TRBJ1-4	TGTGCCAGCAGTCTGAGACAGGGAGGAGAAAAACTGTTTTTT	CASSLRQGGEKLFF
TRBV4-3	.	.	TRBJ2-7	TGCGCCAGCAGCCAGGTTTTCGGACAGGGAGGGTCCTACGAGCAGTACTTC	CASSQVFGQGGSYEQYF
TRBV18	.	once	TRBJ1-1	TGTGCCAGCTCACTCACCGGGGGGTCCACCACTGAAGCTTTCTTT	CASSLTGGSTTEAFF
TRBV1	.	.	TRBJ2-1	TGCACCAGCGTACCTGGCGGGGAGGGCCGGGGCAATGAGCAGTTCTTC	CTSVPGGEGRGNEQFF
TRBV30	.	.	TRBJ2-3	TGTGCCTGGAGTGTGGAGGGCTTCAGCGGCTTCTGGGCAGATACGCAGTATTTT	CAWSVEGFSGFWADTQYF
TRBV2	.	once	TRBJ1-3	TGTGCCAGCAGTGACAGGGGCCAAGGAGGAAACACCATATATTTT	CASSDRGQGGNTIYF
TRBV19	.	.	TRBJ1-5	TGTGCCAGTGATACCTGGGGGGAAAGCAATCAGCCCCAGCATTTT	CASDTWGESNQPQHF
TRBV25-1	.	.	TRBJ1-2	TGTGCCAGCAGTGACCCAACAGGGTTTGCCTATGGCTACACCTTC	CASSDPTGFAYGYTF
TRBV5-1	TRBD1	.	TRBJ1-2	TGCGCCAGCAGCAGCGGGACAGGGGACTATGGCTACACCTTC	CASSSGTGDYGYTF
TRBV7-2	.	.	TRBJ2-4	TGTGCCAGCAGCTTAGTCCCCGGGGTAGCCAAAAACATTCAGTACTTC	CASSLVPGVAKNIQYF
TRBV6-5	.	.	TRBJ2-7	TGTGCCAGCAGCGTGAACAGGAAATCACCCTACGAGCAGTACTTC	CASSVNRKSPYEQYF
TRBV4-2	TRBD2	.	TRBJ2-7	TGTGCCAGCAGCCATTTAGGAGCGGGGAGACCCTACGAGCAGTACTTC	CASSHLGAGRPYEQYF
TRBV12-5	TRBD2	.	TRBJ2-1	TGTGCTAGTGGTTTGTTAATAGCGGGAGAGGGTGAGCAGTTCTTC	CASGLLIAGEGEQFF
TRBV5-5	.	few	TRBJ2-1	TGTGCCAGCAGCCTCGGAGCGCGAGTGGATGAGCAGTTCTTC	CASSLGARVDEQFF